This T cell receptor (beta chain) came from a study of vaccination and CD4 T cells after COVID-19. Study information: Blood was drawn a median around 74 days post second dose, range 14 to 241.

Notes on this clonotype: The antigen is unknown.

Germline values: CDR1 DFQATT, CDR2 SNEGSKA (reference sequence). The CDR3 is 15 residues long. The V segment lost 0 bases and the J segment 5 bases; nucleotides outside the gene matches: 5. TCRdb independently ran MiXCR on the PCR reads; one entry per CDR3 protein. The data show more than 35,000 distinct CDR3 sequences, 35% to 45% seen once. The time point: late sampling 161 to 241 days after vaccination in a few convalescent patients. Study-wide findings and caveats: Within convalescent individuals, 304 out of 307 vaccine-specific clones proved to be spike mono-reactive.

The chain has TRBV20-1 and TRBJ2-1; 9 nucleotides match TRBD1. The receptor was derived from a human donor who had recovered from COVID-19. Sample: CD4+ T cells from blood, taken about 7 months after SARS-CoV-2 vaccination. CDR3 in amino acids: CSAREPTGGNNEQFF. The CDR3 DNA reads TGCAGTGCTAGAGAACCGACAGGGGGTAACAATGAGCAGTTCTTC.